This T cell receptor beta chain derives from a study of blood T cell repertoires in COVID-19. On the study more broadly: Sites in the United States, Italy and Spain provided acute and convalescent COVID-19 samples. The analysed material was cDNA or gDNA that came from T cells, B-cell-depleted T cells, or PBMCs.

Germline CDR1 reads SGHTA; CDR2 reads FQGNSA. The CDR3 has 15 amino acids. V was trimmed by 4 bases and J by 1 base, leaving 13 bases between them. Original processing methods: Estimates of nucleated cell counts were drawn from the amplification of reference gene primers. Profiled with immunoSEQ multiplex PCR; TCRdb holds only in-frame clones, not every one. V, J and clone size are taken as reported in that table, and D and trimming were inferred from the DNA itself. This sample has 150,000 to 200,000 clones; 85% to 90% occur once, and the top ten carry about 3%. Sequencing was performed on peripheral blood. The chain links TRBV7-2 to TRBJ1-1, with D uncertain. The clonotype comes from a man aged 35-49 years with active or convalescent COVID-19. DNA of the CDR3: TGTGCCAGCAGCTCCCCATCAGGTGGGAACACTGAAGCTTTCTTT. This codes for CASSSPSGGNTEAFF.